This T cell receptor (beta chain) comes out of a study of blood T cell repertoires in COVID-19. Study background: The samples span acute and convalescent COVID-19 from the United States, Italy and Spain. T cells, B-cell-depleted T cells, or PBMCs supplied cDNA or gDNA.

This CDR3 has 15 residues. The V gene end was trimmed by 4 bases and the J gene end by 3 bases; junction bases not matched to a gene: 6. The germline CDR1 and CDR2 sequences are SGHRS and YFSETQ. As handled by the study authors: Estimation of nucleated cell counts relied on the amplification of reference gene primers. Profiling relied on immunoSEQ multiplex PCR, and the TCRdb table lists in-frame clones only, not all of them. The V and J calls and clone size were taken over from that table, and D and trimming were inferred from the DNA. Of hundreds of thousands of clones listed, approximately 90% are singletons.

The material sequenced was peripheral blood. The sequence was obtained from a young woman who had recovered from COVID-19. V and J are TRBV5-1 and TRBJ2-2, with 7 bases aligning to TRBD1. CDR3 bases: TGCGCCAGCAGCGCAGACAGGGTGGACACCGGGGAGCTGTTTTTT. This codes for CASSADRVDTGELFF.